This TCR beta chain originates from a study of T cell responses to AZD1222 COVID-19 vaccine. Germline CDR1 and CDR2: SNHLY and FYNNEI. This CDR3 comprises 16 residues. Between the trimmed V and J ends, which lost 6 bases and 2 bases, there was a span of 19 bases. Libraries were prepared by immunoSEQ multiplex PCR; TCRdb keeps only in-frame clonotypes and omits some of them. In the table there are just under 100,000 clones, roughly 90% of which are singletons. The TCR sequence derives from an adult in good health. The J gene is TRBJ2-5, the V gene TRBV2; perhaps TRBD2 as D (5 bases). Sequencing used peripheral blood, obtained on day 0 of AZD1222 vaccination. CDR3 region: CASSGRTGRLQETQYF. In DNA, the CDR3 is TGTGCCAGCAGCGGTAGAACGGGGAGACTTCAAGAGACCCAGTACTTC. The full variable domain, with the rest looked up from reference TRBV2 and TRBJ2-5, is EPEVTQTPSHQVTQMGQEVILRCVPISNHLYFYWYRQILGQKVEFLVSFYNNEISEKSEIFDDQFSVERPDGSNFTLKIRSTKLEDSAMYFCASSGRTGRLQETQYFGPGTRLLVL.